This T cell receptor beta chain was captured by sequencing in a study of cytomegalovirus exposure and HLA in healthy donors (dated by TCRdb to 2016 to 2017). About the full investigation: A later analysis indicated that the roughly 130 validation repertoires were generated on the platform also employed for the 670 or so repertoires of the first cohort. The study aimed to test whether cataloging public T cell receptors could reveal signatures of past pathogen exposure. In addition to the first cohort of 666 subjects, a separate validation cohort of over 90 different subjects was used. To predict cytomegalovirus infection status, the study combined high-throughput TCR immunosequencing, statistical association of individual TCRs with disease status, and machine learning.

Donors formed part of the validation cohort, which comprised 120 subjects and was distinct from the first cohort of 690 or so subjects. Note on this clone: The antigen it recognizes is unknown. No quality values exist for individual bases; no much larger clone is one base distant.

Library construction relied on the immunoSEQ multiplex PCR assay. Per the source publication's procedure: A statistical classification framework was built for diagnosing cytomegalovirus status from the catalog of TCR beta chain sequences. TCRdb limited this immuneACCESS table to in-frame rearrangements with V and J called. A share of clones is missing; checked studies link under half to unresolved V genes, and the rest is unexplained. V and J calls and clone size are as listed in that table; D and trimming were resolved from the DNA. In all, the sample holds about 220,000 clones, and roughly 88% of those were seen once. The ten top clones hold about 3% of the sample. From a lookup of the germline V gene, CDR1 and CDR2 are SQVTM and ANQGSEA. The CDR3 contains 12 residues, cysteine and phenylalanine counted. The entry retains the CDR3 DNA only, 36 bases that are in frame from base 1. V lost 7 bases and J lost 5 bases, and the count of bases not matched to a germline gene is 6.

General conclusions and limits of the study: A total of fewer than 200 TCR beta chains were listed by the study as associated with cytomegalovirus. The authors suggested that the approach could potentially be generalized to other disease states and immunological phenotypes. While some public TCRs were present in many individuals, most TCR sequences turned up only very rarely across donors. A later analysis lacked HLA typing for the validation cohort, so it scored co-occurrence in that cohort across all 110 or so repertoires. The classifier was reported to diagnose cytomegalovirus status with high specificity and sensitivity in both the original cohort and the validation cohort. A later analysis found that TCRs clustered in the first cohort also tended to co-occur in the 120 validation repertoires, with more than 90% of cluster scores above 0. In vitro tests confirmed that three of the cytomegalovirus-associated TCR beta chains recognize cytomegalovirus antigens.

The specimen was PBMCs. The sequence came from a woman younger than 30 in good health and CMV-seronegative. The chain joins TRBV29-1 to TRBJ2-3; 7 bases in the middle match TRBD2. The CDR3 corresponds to CSESGTGDTQYF. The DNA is TGCAGCGAAAGCGGGACGGGAGATACGCAGTATTTT.